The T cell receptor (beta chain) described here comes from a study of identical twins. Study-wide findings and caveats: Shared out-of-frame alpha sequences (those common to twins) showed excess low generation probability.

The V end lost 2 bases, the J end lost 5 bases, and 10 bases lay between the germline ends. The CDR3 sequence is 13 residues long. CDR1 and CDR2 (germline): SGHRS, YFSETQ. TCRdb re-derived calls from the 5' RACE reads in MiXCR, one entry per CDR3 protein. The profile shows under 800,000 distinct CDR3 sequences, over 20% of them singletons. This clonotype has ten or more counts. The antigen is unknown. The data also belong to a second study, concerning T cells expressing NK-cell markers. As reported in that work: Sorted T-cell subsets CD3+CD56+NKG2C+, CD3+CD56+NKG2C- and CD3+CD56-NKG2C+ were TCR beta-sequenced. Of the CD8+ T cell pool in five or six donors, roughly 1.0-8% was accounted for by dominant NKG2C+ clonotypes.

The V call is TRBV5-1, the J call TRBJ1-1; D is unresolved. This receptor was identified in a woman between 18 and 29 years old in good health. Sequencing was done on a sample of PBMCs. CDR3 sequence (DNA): TGCGCCAGCAGCTTTAGAGACGTTACTGAAGCTTTCTTT. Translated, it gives CASSFRDVTEAFF.